This TCR beta chain was profiled in a study of Graves' ophthalmopathy and Graves' hyperthyroidism. The CDR3 has 13 residues. V lost 7 bases to trimming and J lost 3 bases, with 16 bases between them. Germline values: CDR1 SQVTM, CDR2 ANQGSEA. This clonotype has a count of ten or more. Amplifying from RNA transcripts, the study obtained TCR beta CDR3 regions. An initial RT-PCR round employing HTBI primers preceded a second-round multiplex PCR. Each CDR3 protein gets one entry after TCRdb re-called the multiplex PCR reads with MiXCR. The repertoire includes about 550,000 distinct CDR3 sequences, under 40% of them detected once, and about 4% sits in the top ten.

This TCR was sampled from an adult man with Graves' hyperthyroidism. The sequenced material came from peripheral blood or thyroid tissue (not recorded which). The chain employs TRBV29-1 and TRBJ2-7; the D gene is possibly TRBD1 (7 bases). The CDR3 nucleotides read TGCAGCGCGGCAGGGGGGCTAATCTACGAGCAGTACTTC. Protein sequence: CSAAGGLIYEQYF.